This passage covers 30 T cell receptor beta chains from one sample sequenced in a study of blood T cell repertoires in COVID-19. Data came from immunoSEQ multiplex PCR; TCRdb stores just in-frame clones and leaves some out. The sample lists 45,000 to 65,000 clones, approximately 91% occurring once. Material: peripheral blood. These receptor sequences come from a human donor in a cohort sampled during active COVID-19.

This chain uses TRBV20-1 with TRBJ1-1, with 7 bases fitting TRBD1. Trimming at V came to 3 bases and at J to 0 bases, leaving 7 bases not matched to a gene. This CDR3 has 15 residues. Germline CDR1 is DFQATT and CDR2 is SNEGSKA (reference sequence). The CDR3 here is CSASGSQGMNTEAFF. The DNA for the CDR3 is TGCAGTGCTAGTGGGTCACAGGGGATGAACACTGAAGCTTTCTTT.

The chain employs TRBV6-5 and TRBJ2-1; perhaps TRBD1 as D (6 bases). CDR1 is MNHEY, CDR2 SVGAGI, per germline. V was pared by 6 bases and J by 4 bases, with 16 bases between. The CDR3 is made up of 15 amino acids. CDR3 DNA sequence: TGTGCCAGCAGACTCAACAGGGTATCTTACAATGAGCAGTTCTTC. This sequence encodes CASRLNRVSYNEQFF.

CDR3 protein: CASSQEKGTRDRRYEQYF. For the CDR3, the DNA is TGCGCCAGCAGCCAAGAAAAGGGGACGAGGGACAGGAGATACGAGCAGTACTTC. The genes are TRBV4-1 and TRBJ2-7; 8 nucleotides agree with TRBD1. The CDR3 runs to 18 residues. V was clipped by 0 bases and J by 4 bases; unmatched bases: 14. Per the germline V gene, CDR1 is MGHRA and CDR2 is YSYEKL.

In its sample, this clone was seen a few times. The chain uses TRBV30 and TRBJ1-5; D not certain. V shed 1 base and J shed 7 bases, with 11 bases lying between them. The germline V gene has CDR1 GTSNPN and CDR2 SVGIG (reference sequence). This CDR3 region has 13 residues. CDR3 in amino acids: CAWSGGSGQPQHF. The CDR3, as DNA: TGTGCCTGGAGTGGAGGGTCGGGGCAGCCCCAGCATTTT. The full variable domain, with the rest looked up from reference TRBV30 and TRBJ1-5, is SQTIHQWPATLVQPVGSPLSLECTVEGTSNPNLYWYRQAAGRGLQLLFYSVGIGQISSEVPQNLSASRPQDRQFILSSKKLLLSDSGFYLCAWSGGSGQPQHFGDGTRLSIL.

V and J are TRBV7-8 and TRBJ2-7, with 8 positions matching TRBD1. With 5 bases clipped from V and 8 bases from J, the junction kept 5 bases outside the gene matches. Germline V gene sequence: CDR1 SGHVS, CDR2 FQNEAQ. This CDR3 spans 12 amino acids. The DNA of the CDR3 is TGTGCCAGCAGCCCAGGGACAGGCAAGCAGTACTTC. Its protein is CASSPGTGKQYF. Full variable domain (rest looked up from reference TRBV7-8 and TRBJ2-7): GAGVSQSPRYKVAKRGQDVALRCDPISGHVSLFWYQQALGQGPEFLTYFQNEAQLDKSGLPSDRFFAERPEGSVSTLKIQRTQQEDSAVYLCASSPGTGKQYFGPGTRLTVT.

The CDR3 here is CASSVVANTNYGYTF. The CDR3 bases are TGTGCCAGCAGCGTAGTGGCAAACACTAACTATGGCTACACCTTC. The chain uses TRBV9 and TRBJ1-2, with unresolved D. The germline gives CDR1 SGDLS, CDR2 YYNGEE. The CDR3 runs to 15 residues. Trimming removed 0 bases at V and 0 bases at J, with 9 bases between.

The chain recombines TRBV3-1 (or the pseudogene TRBV3-2) with TRBJ1-2; D might be TRBD1 (5 bases). Trimming cost V 4 bases and J 2 bases, with 26 bases left between them. The CDR3 extends over 19 amino acids. Germline loops: CDR1 LGHDT, CDR2 YNNKEL (reference sequence). The CDR3 nucleotides read TGTGCCAGCAGCCCAGCCCGGCGCTGGACAATCAGGGAAAACTATGGCTACACCTTC. It translates to CASSPARRWTIRENYGYTF.

V and J are TRBV11-2 and TRBJ2-2, with unresolved D. The CDR3 loop spans 15 amino acids. CDR1 is SGHAT and CDR2 is FQNNGV in the germline V gene. Deletions cut 1 base from V and 7 bases from J, with 13 bases between. The CDR3 DNA reads as TGTGCCAGCAGCTTAGTTCTTGGGCTGGGCGGGGAGCTGTTTTTT. It encodes CASSLVLGLGGELFF.

This sequence joins TRBV7-2 and TRBJ2-7, with D perhaps TRBD2 (6 bases). V was shortened by 2 bases and J by 3 bases, with 14 bases between the two germline ends. CDR3 length equals 15 residues. Germline-derived CDR1 and CDR2 are SGHTA and FQGNSA. The CDR3 spells CASSLNSGLDYEQYF. In DNA form, the CDR3 reads TGTGCCAGCAGCTTAAACTCGGGACTTGACTACGAGCAGTACTTC.

This clone was detected only once. The chain couples TRBV19 to TRBJ2-2, with 11 bases aligning to TRBD1. Germline trimming cut 8 bases from V and 6 bases from J; bases unmatched to any gene: 8. This CDR3 spans 15 amino acids. The germline CDR1 and CDR2 sequences are LNHDA and SQIVND (reference sequence). Here the CDR3 reads CASYGQGAFPGELFF. Written as DNA, the CDR3 is TGTGCCAGTTACGGACAGGGGGCTTTTCCCGGGGAGCTGTTTTTT.

The V call is TRBV21-1, the J call TRBJ2-1; the D segment call TRBD2 is taken from the table without a DNA check. TRBV21-1 is recorded as a pseudogene. CDR3 length: 14 residues. In DNA, the CDR3 is TGTGCCAGCAGCAAACTAGGCGAAAACAATGAGCAGTTCTTC. Amino acid sequence: CASSKLGENNEQFF.

The chain links TRBV24-1 to TRBJ2-7; D is unclear. This CDR3 comprises 13 residues. CDR1 and CDR2 (germline): KGHDR, SFDVKD. V gave up 3 bases and J gave up 3 bases, with 8 bases separating them. The CDR3 here is CATSDPISYEQYF. The CDR3 region has the DNA TGTGCCACCAGTGATCCGATTAGCTACGAGCAGTACTTC.

The chain employs TRBV6-1 and TRBJ1-5; D is perhaps TRBD1 (6 bases). CDR1 and CDR2 from the germline V gene are MNHNS and SASEGT. V lost 4 bases and J lost 3, with 13 bases in between. The CDR3 length is 15 residues. CDR3 sequence reads: CASSAARGANQPQHF. CDR3 coding DNA: TGTGCCAGCAGTGCAGCCCGGGGGGCCAATCAGCCCCAGCATTTT.

This clone showed up just a few times. The chain joins TRBV30 to TRBJ1-6, with D uncertain. Germline CDR1 and CDR2: GTSNPN and SVGIG (reference sequence). Trimming stripped 1 base from V and 7 bases from J, with 5 bases between. This CDR3 comprises 12 residues. The CDR3 reads CAWSATNSPLHF. The DNA of the CDR3 is TGTGCCTGGAGTGCCACAAATTCACCCCTCCACTTT. The full variable domain, in which reference TRBV30 and TRBJ1-6 provide the parts outside the CDR3, is SQTIHQWPATLVQPVGSPLSLECTVEGTSNPNLYWYRQAAGRGLQLLFYSVGIGQISSEVPQNLSASRPQDRQFILSSKKLLLSDSGFYLCAWSATNSPLHFGNGTRLTVT.

The chain couples TRBV6-2 or TRBV6-3 to TRBJ2-5; 8 bases agree with TRBD2. The ends lost 5 bases at V and 8 bases at J; junction bases unmatched: 10. Per the germline V gene, CDR1 is MNHEY and CDR2 is SVGEGT. The CDR3 contains 14 residues. The CDR3 bases are TGTGCCAGCAGTAACAGCGGGGGCTTTGGAACCCAGTACTTC. Encoded protein: CASSNSGGFGTQYF.

CDR3 region: CASSVYQDNSPLHF. In DNA form, the CDR3 reads TGTGCCAGCAGCGTTTACCAGGATAATTCACCCCTCCACTTT. The rearrangement joins TRBV9 to TRBJ1-6, with D unclear. The CDR3 length is 14 residues. The V gene lost 2 bases and the J gene lost 5 bases, with 8 bases spanning the gap. Per the germline V gene, CDR1 is SGDLS and CDR2 is YYNGEE.

This chain joins TRBV6-1 and TRBJ1-1, with 10 bases aligning to TRBD1. Germline-derived CDR1 and CDR2 are MNHNS and SASEGT. J gave up 7 bases and V 3 bases, and 8 bases lay outside the gene matches. The CDR3 length is 15 residues. CDR3 nucleotides: TGTGCCAGCAGTGACCGGAGCCGGGACAGGGGTGAAGCTTTCTTT. It translates to CASSDRSRDRGEAFF.

This chain connects TRBV7-2 to TRBJ1-2; 8 nucleotides agree with TRBD1. The trim removed 1 base at V and 1 base at J, leaving 5 bases unmatched. CDR1 SGHTA and CDR2 FQGNSA come from the germline V gene. This CDR3 region has 16 residues. For the CDR3, the DNA is TGTGCCAGCAGCTTAGTGGGACAGGAACTTAACTATGGCTACACCTTC. It is translated as CASSLVGQELNYGYTF.

The chain joins TRBV7-6 to TRBJ1-4, with a tentative D call TRBD1 (5 bases). V was pared by 1 base and J by 8 bases, with 14 bases between. This CDR3 spans 15 amino acids. CDR1 is SGHVS and CDR2 is FNYEAQ in the germline V gene. DNA of the CDR3: TGTGCCAGCAGCTTAGTTGGGGGGTCTAGGGAAAAACTGTTTTTT. Translating gives CASSLVGGSREKLFF. The full variable domain, rest sourced from reference TRBV7-6 and TRBJ1-4, is GAGVSQSPRYKVTKRGQDVALRCDPISGHVSLYWYRQALGQGPEFLTYFNYEAQQDKSGLPNDRFSAERPEGSISTLTIQRTEQRDSAMYRCASSLVGGSREKLFFGSGTQLSVL.

This rearrangement joins TRBV24-1 to TRBJ1-2; D is unresolved. The V end lost 4 bases, the J end lost 5 bases, and 7 bases lay between the germline ends. The CDR3 length is 12 residues. Germline loops: CDR1 KGHDR, CDR2 SFDVKD. CDR3 protein: CATSDGLYGYTF. DNA for the CDR3: TGTGCCACCAGTGACGGTCTATATGGCTACACCTTC.

The chain is built from TRBV7-9 and TRBJ1-2; D not certain. The CDR3 length is 14 residues. Germline V CDR1 and CDR2: SEHNR, FQNEAQ (reference sequence). Trimming cost V 5 bases and J 5 bases, with 15 bases left between them. The CDR3 DNA follows: TGTGCCAGCAGCCCACCCGGAGTTTTTTATGGCTACACCTTC. The encoded protein is CASSPPGVFYGYTF.

The V and J genes are TRBV5-1 and TRBJ2-1; 9 bases line up with TRBD1. CDR1 SGHRS and CDR2 YFSETQ come from the germline V gene. The CDR3 contains 14 residues. The V segment lost 5 bases and the J segment 3 bases; nucleotides outside the gene matches: 3. CDR3 sequence: CASSRTGVYNEQFF. In DNA form, the CDR3 reads TGCGCCAGCAGTCGGACAGGGGTCTACAATGAGCAGTTCTTC. Complete variable domain (other parts from reference TRBV5-1 and TRBJ2-1): KAGVTQTPRYLIKTRGQQVTLSCSPISGHRSVSWYQQTPGQGLQFLFEYFSETQRNKGNFPGRFSGRQFSNSRSEMNVSTLELGDSALYLCASSRTGVYNEQFFGPGTRLTVL.

The chain links TRBV30 to TRBJ1-1; the match to TRBD1 covers 7 bases. The CDR3 extends over 14 amino acids. Per germline, CDR1 GTSNPN and CDR2 SVGIG (reference sequence). J was trimmed by 3 bases and V by 0 bases; bases with no gene match: 4. The DNA for the CDR3 is TGTGCCTGGAGTGTTACGGGACAGTACACTGAAGCTTTCTTT. Amino acid sequence: CAWSVTGQYTEAFF.

The CDR3 DNA is TGCGCCAGCAGCTTGCGGGAACCTAACTATGGCTACACCTTC. Translated, it gives CASSLREPNYGYTF. This chain connects TRBV5-1 to TRBJ1-2; D remains ambiguous. The CDR3 consists of 14 residues. The germline gives CDR1 SGHRS, CDR2 YFSETQ. V lost 1 base to trimming and J lost 0 bases, with 7 bases between them.

The gene calls are TRBV7-2 and TRBJ2-5; TRBD2 is a possible D gene (6 bases). CDR1 is SGHTA and CDR2 is FQGNSA in the germline V gene. This CDR3 has 13 amino acids. V was clipped by 10 bases and J by 1 base, with 13 bases between them. As DNA, the CDR3 is TGTGCCACACGGCGGGGCCTCCAAGAGACCCAGTACTTC. It encodes CATRRGLQETQYF. The full variable domain, completed using reference TRBV7-2 and TRBJ2-5, is GAGVSQSPSNKVTEKGKDVELRCDPISGHTALYWYRQSLGQGLEFLIYFQGNSAPDKSGLPSDRFSAERTGGSVSTLTIQRTQQEDSAVYLCATRRGLQETQYFGPGTRLLVL.

V and J are TRBV15 and TRBJ2-5; 8 nucleotides agree with TRBD1. With 5 bases clipped from V and 3 bases from J, the junction kept 5 bases outside the gene matches. Germline values: CDR1 LNHNV, CDR2 YYDKDF (reference sequence). The CDR3 is made up of 14 amino acids. The CDR3 is CATSGRGREETQYF. DNA of the CDR3: TGTGCCACCAGCGGCAGGGGGCGTGAAGAGACCCAGTACTTC.

The chain joins TRBV2 to TRBJ2-7, with 7 bases aligning to TRBD2. The germline gives CDR1 SNHLY, CDR2 FYNNEI. This CDR3 contains 14 residues. The V segment lost 2 bases and the J segment 6 bases; nucleotides outside the gene matches: 7. The DNA of the CDR3 is TGTGCCAGCAGTGAACTCGCGGGAGTAGGCGAGCAGTACTTC. This sequence encodes CASSELAGVGEQYF.

The chain couples TRBV21-1 to TRBJ2-4; the table gives TRBD1 as D, unverified against the DNA. TRBV21-1 is marked as a pseudogene. The CDR3 totals 17 residues. The CDR3 region is CASSPGTRDLAKNIQYF. CDR3 coding DNA: TGTGCCAGCAGCCCAGGGACACGCGATCTAGCCAAAAACATTCAGTACTTC.

V is TRBV9 and J is TRBJ1-6, with 9 bases lining up with TRBD1. With 2 bases clipped from V and 7 bases from J, the junction kept 4 bases outside the gene matches. This CDR3 is built from 15 residues. Germline V gives CDR1 SGDLS, CDR2 YYNGEE. CDR3 protein: CASSVGTGPNSPLHF. In nucleotides, the CDR3 is TGTGCCAGCAGCGTTGGGACAGGGCCCAATTCACCCCTCCACTTT.

The chain carries TRBV19 and TRBJ2-2; TRBD1 is a possible D gene (5 bases). The CDR3 contains 15 residues. V was cut by 9 bases and J by 2 bases, with 16 bases left in between. The germline V gene has CDR1 LNHDA and CDR2 SQIVND (reference sequence). For the CDR3, the DNA is TGTGCCAGCATTAAAGACAGTTTTAACACCGGGGAGCTGTTTTTT. Encoded protein: CASIKDSFNTGELFF.